This T cell receptor (beta chain) is drawn from a study of blood T cell repertoires in COVID-19. Study at large: COVID-19 samples, acute and convalescent, were from the United States, Italy and Spain. The analysed material was cDNA or gDNA that came from T cells, B-cell-depleted T cells, or PBMCs.

Original methodology: Estimation of nucleated cell counts was performed using reference gene primer amplification. Some clones are missing from TCRdb's copy, which holds only in-frame ones; the method was immunoSEQ multiplex PCR. From that table come the V and J calls and clone size; the DNA was used to work out D and trimming. The sample comprises approximately 280,000 clones, 86% of which are singletons, and 2.1% rests with the top ten. In germline, CDR1 is LNHDA, CDR2 SQIVND (reference sequence). The CDR3 extends over 16 amino acids. V lost 1 base and J lost 1; bases outside the gene matches: 3. This clone appeared a few times.

The sequenced material came from peripheral blood. This clonotype was obtained from a woman aged 25-40 years who had recovered from COVID-19. The chain carries TRBV19 and TRBJ2-2, with 7 bases fitting TRBD1. The CDR3 DNA follows: TGTGCCAGTAGTATAGTTTGGACAGGGAACACCGGGGAGCTGTTTTTT. It specifies CASSIVWTGNTGELFF.